This T cell receptor (beta chain) was identified in a study of CD8+ T cells in alopecia areata. About the research overall: Treated patients were given oral tofacitinib, which was dosed at 5 to 10 mg twice daily. Using the percentage of affected scalp area, treated patients' severity was scored. The duration of tofacitinib was 6 to 18 months, with 6 months off drug afterward.

The CDR3 covers 14 residues. Germline V gene sequence: CDR1 SGHAT, CDR2 FQNNGV. The ends were cut back, 2 bases at V and 3 bases at J, with 11 bases in the middle. Study outcomes and limitations: Sequences from scalp samples also cover resident alphabeta T cells of normal skin.

This clone was counted a few times. Its antigen remains unidentified. Sequencing used cDNA as its template, made by extracting RNA and reverse transcribing it. Clones were read by immunoSEQ multiplex PCR, and TCRdb kept only the in-frame ones, dropping some. The sample holds about 94,000 clones, 70% to 85% seen once. Treatment meaning: oral pan-JAK inhibitor, 5-10 mg twice daily. Sequences were derived from CD8+ T cells sorted from blood, sampled at week 44, from a patient treated with tofacitinib. This clonotype originated in a human donor with alopecia areata. V usage is TRBV11-2 and J usage is TRBJ2-7, with D perhaps matching TRBD1 or TRBD2 (5 bases each). CDR3 residues: CASSLSGPNYEQYF. The CDR3 DNA reads TGTGCCAGCAGCTTATCGGGACCCAACTACGAGCAGTACTTC.